This T cell receptor (beta chain) was sequenced in a study of T cell responses to AZD1222 COVID-19 vaccine. Here immunoSEQ multiplex PCR was the method, and the copy in TCRdb shows in-frame clones only, minus some. The sample has 150,000 to 200,000 clones; 80% to 95% are singletons. The CDR3 is 12 amino acids. Trimming left V 8 bases short and J 2 bases short, with 10 bases between. The V gene's germline CDR1 is LNHDA and CDR2 SQIVND (reference sequence). The sequence derives from an adult who received the AZD1222 COVID-19 vaccine. The sample was peripheral blood, taken 28 days after the second AZD1222 dose. The V gene is TRBV19, the J gene TRBJ2-7; D call uncertain. DNA of the CDR3: TGTGCCAGTGGGCCAGCAACCTACGAGCAGTACTTC. This translates into CASGPATYEQYF. Using reference TRBV19 and TRBJ2-7 for the parts outside the CDR3, the full variable domain is DGGITQSPKYLFRKEGQNVTLSCEQNLNHDAMYWYRQDPGQGLRLIYYSQIVNDFQKGDIAEGYSVSREKKESFPLTVTSAQKNPTAFYLCASGPATYEQYFGPGTRLTVT.